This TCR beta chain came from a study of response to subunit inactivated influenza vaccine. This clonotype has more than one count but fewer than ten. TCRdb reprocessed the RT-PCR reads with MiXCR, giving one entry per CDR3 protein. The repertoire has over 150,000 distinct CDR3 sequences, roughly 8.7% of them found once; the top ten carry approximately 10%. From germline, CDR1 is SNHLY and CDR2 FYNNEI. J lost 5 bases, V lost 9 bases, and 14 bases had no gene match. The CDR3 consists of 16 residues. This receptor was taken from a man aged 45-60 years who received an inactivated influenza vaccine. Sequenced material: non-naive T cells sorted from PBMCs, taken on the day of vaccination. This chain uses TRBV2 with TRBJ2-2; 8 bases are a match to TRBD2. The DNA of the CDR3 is TGTGCCAGTACCCGGGGGGGACTAGGAGGAACCGGGGAGCTGTTTTTT. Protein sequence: CASTRGGLGGTGELFF.